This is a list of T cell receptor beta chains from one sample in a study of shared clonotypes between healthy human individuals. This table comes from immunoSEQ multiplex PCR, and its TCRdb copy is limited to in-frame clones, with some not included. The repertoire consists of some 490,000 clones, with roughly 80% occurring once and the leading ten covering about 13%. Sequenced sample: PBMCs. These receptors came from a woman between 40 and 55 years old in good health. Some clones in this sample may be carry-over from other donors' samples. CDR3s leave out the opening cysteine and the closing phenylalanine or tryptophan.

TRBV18,ASSPLQGAISDEKLF
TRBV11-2,ASSSASLGADTQY
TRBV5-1,ASSPRTSGRAGGDEQF
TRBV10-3,AISGPRGANYGYT
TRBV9,ASSTSEAYTIY
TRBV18,ASSPTPSGIGVYNEQF
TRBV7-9,ASSLAYRGSSYNEQF
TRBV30,AWSRTSGRAGELF
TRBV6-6,ASSLQGLTEAF
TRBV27,ASSQGTHGTYQETQY
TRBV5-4,ASSGGTSRETQY
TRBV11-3,ASSLDRYQETQY
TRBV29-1,SVDRGGDTDTQY
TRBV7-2,ASSSPPRTGEANQPQH
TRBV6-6,ASSYSLRAGTQY
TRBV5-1,ASSTDGARSYEQY
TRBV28,ASSASWTQY
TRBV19,ASSSTVAEETQY
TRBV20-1,SARDNRGQY
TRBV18,ASSLQGQGKTEAF
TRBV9,ASSASGGGPHEQY
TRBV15,ATSSRVGVEKLF
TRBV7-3,ASSHSGRGRARDTQY
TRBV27,ASSPGDVHTGELF
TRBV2,ASAAGGFNEQF
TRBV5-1,ASSFNSGQEAF
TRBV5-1,ASSPGLASGANVLT
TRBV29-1,SVSGAWGAADTQY
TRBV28,ASSYRLRGPGNTIY
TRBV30,AWSEDNYGYT
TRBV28,ASSPRGYTDTQY
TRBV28,ASSLGNEDSEQF
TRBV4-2,ASSPRGLAGESSTDTQY
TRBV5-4,ASSPGQSQFYEQY
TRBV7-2,ASSPSGAFPGEQY
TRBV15,ATSREGAEQY
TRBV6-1,ASSTLAGGPYEQY
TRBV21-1,ASIPWYEQY
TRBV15,ATSRDRQGLWGYT
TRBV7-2,ASSSQASGNNEQF